This T cell receptor beta chain was obtained from a study of blood T cell repertoires in COVID-19. As for the study in general: Material from acute and convalescent COVID-19 was sourced from the United States, Italy and Spain. The analysed material was cDNA or gDNA that came from T cells, B-cell-depleted T cells, or PBMCs.

Original data processing: For nucleated cells, counts were estimated from reference gene primer amplification. Measured with immunoSEQ multiplex PCR; TCRdb has only the in-frame clones, and not every one. V and J calls and clone size are given by that table; D and trimming were obtained from the DNA. The table has more than 150,000 clones, approximately 87% seen once. The source material was peripheral blood. This receptor was identified in a woman aged 70-85 years with COVID-19, enrolled during active disease.

The CDR3 loop reads CASSHRDRGHSTNEQYF. CDR3 sequence (DNA): TGTGCCAGTAGTCATCGGGACAGAGGCCACTCCACCAACGAGCAGTACTTC. The chain combines TRBV19 with TRBJ2-7; the match to TRBD1 covers 7 bases. The junction had 18 bases not matched to a gene; V was cut back by 5 bases and J by 5 bases. Germline loops: CDR1 LNHDA, CDR2 SQIVND (reference sequence). The CDR3 sequence is 17 residues long. The full variable domain, with the rest looked up from reference TRBV19 and TRBJ2-7, is DGGITQSPKYLFRKEGQNVTLSCEQNLNHDAMYWYRQDPGQGLRLIYYSQIVNDFQKGDIAEGYSVSREKKESFPLTVTSAQKNPTAFYLCASSHRDRGHSTNEQYFGPGTRLTVT.